This TCR beta chain was observed in a study of post-analysis software for immune sequencing data. General study findings and limits: Compared against controls, patients with multiple sclerosis displayed significantly lower normalized Chao1 diversity. The five TRBV segments detected at higher frequency in patients than in controls included TRBV5-6, TRBV5-1 and TRBV20-1.

In regard to this clonotype: Its target is not known.

Unique molecular identifiers featured in each of the TCR beta cDNA libraries. TCRdb reanalysed the PCR reads using MiXCR and keeps one entry per CDR3 protein. The data contain fewer than 900,000 distinct CDR3 sequences, 46% of them singletons. Germline V CDR1 and CDR2: SQVTM, ANQGSEA. Trimming cost V 3 bases and J 1 base, with 10 bases left between them. The CDR3 is made up of 13 amino acids. The specimen sequenced was blood. The source is a girl aged 5 to 17 with multiple sclerosis. This chain connects TRBV29-1 to TRBJ2-7, with a tentative D call TRBD1 (5 bases). Here the CDR3 DNA reads TGCAGCGTTGACTGGGGCACATCCTACGAGCAGTACTTC. Encoded protein: CSVDWGTSYEQYF.